The clone carrying this TCR beta chain was counted at least ten times. These data come from a study of identical twins. TCRdb analysed the 5' RACE reads with MiXCR anew, one entry per CDR3 protein. The table has just under 650,000 distinct CDR3 sequences, about 7.1% seen once; the top ten hold about 1.5%. From germline, CDR1 is MNHNS and CDR2 SASEGT. There are 13 residues in the CDR3. Trimming cost V 7 bases and J 4 bases; bases outside gene matches: 3. Healthy Caucasians alone served as donors. This sample also belongs to another study, concerning yellow fever vaccine responses in identical twins.

The origin of this receptor is a woman younger than 30 in good health. Sequencing was performed on PBMCs. The V call is TRBV6-1, the J call TRBJ1-5; 8 nucleotides align to TRBD1. CDR3 nucleotide sequence: TGTGCCAGCATTGGACAGGGAAATCAGCCCCAGCATTTT. Its translation is CASIGQGNQPQHF.